Listed below are T cell receptor beta chains from one sample, sequenced in a study of pediatric ulcerative colitis. Assay: immunoSEQ multiplex PCR; the TCRdb copy retains only in-frame clones and omits some. The sample has 54,000 or so clones; 87% are singletons. The sequenced sample consisted of blood. All receptors derive from a boy under 18 who was a control in a study of pediatric ulcerative colitis. The CDR3 runs from the conserved cysteine through the conserved F or W. D genes are given only for firm matches. Clone sizes are given selectively: once, few, many, or a class where the clone is expanded.

v_call	clone_size	d_call	j_call	cdr3_aa	cdr3_nt
TRBV4-3	-	TRBD1	TRBJ1-2	CASSHEGTGRSNYGYTF	TGCGCCAGCAGCCACGAAGGGACAGGGAGGTCTAACTATGGCTACACCTTC
TRBV29-1	once	-	TRBJ1-2	CSVAFATYGYTF	TGCAGCGTTGCCTTCGCTACCTATGGCTACACCTTC
TRBV6-1	-	-	TRBJ1-2	CASSGEGVLGYTF	TGTGCCAGCAGTGGGGAGGGGGTATTGGGCTACACCTTC
TRBV28	-	TRBD1	TRBJ2-1	CASSPPSTGSYDEQFF	TGTGCCAGCAGTCCCCCGTCGACAGGGTCTTATGATGAGCAGTTCTTC
TRBV6-5	-	-	TRBJ1-3	CASKGGSGNTIYF	TGTGCCAGCAAAGGGGGCTCTGGAAACACCATATATTTT
TRBV5-1	few	TRBD1	TRBJ1-4	CASSPGTENEKLFF	TGCGCCAGCAGCCCCGGGACAGAGAATGAAAAACTGTTTTTT
TRBV19	-	-	TRBJ1-5	CASSNRWGEDQPQHF	TGTGCCAGTAGTAACAGATGGGGCGAAGATCAGCCCCAGCATTTT
TRBV6-4	-	-	TRBJ1-2	CASRPGGRGNYGYTF	TGTGCCAGCAGACCCGGCGGAAGGGGCAACTATGGCTACACCTTC
TRBV25-1	-	-	TRBJ2-7	CASSGGTADTYEQYF	TGTGCCAGCAGTGGTGGGACTGCCGATACCTACGAGCAGTACTTC
TRBV11-1	-	-	TRBJ1-2	CASSLGTDYGYTF	TGTGCCAGCAGCTTAGGGACAGACTATGGCTACACCTTC
TRBV7-3	few	-	TRBJ2-1	CASSLGQSYNEQFF	TGTGCCAGCAGCTTAGGACAGAGTTACAATGAGCAGTTCTTC
TRBV5-6	-	TRBD1	TRBJ1-6	CASATGTGWFSPLHF	TGTGCCAGCGCGACCGGGACAGGGTGGTTTTCACCCCTCCACTTT
TRBV6-1	-	-	TRBJ1-5	CASSHNQPQHF	TGTGCCAGCAGCCATAATCAGCCCCAGCATTTT
TRBV5-1	-	-	TRBJ1-1	CASSFSGSSNTEAFF	TGCGCCAGCAGCTTTTCGGGCAGCTCGAACACTGAAGCTTTCTTT
TRBV9	-	-	TRBJ2-1	CASSVGESSYNEQFF	TGTGCCAGCAGCGTAGGGGAGAGCTCCTACAATGAGCAGTTCTTC
TRBV10-3	-	-	TRBJ2-2	CAITPALNTGELFF	TGTGCCATCACCCCGGCGCTGAACACCGGGGAGCTGTTTTTT